The clone carrying this TCR beta chain was counted between two and nine times. Its antigen is still unknown. After removal of 8 bases from V and 14 bases from J, the junction contained 11 bases not matched to a gene. The CDR3 is 12 residues long. CDR1 is MDHEN, CDR2 SYDVKM, per germline. Averaging around 120 mL, one heparinised blood draw was given by each donor. Purities over 98% were achieved in all sorted populations. Expressed TCRB transcripts were sequenced because the entire RNA isolate underwent reverse transcription. The table came from immunoSEQ multiplex PCR; TCRdb's copy has only in-frame clones and leaves some out. The data hold 150,000 to 190,000 clones, with 10% observed a single time. The sample belongs to a study of beta chain features in type 1 diabetes. Overall study context: Investigators examined under 140 million sorted cells across all samples.

General study findings and limits: Significant though moderate, a shortening of TCRB CDR3s appeared in all four CD4+ subsets of Type 1 diabetes patients.

This receptor was taken from a young man with type 1 diabetes. Source material: central memory CD4+ T cells from blood. This rearrangement joins TRBV28 to TRBJ2-1; TRBD2 matches 8 bases. The CDR3 here is CASRLGLREEFF. CDR3 DNA sequence: TGTGCCAGCCGCTTAGGGCTGCGGGAGGAGTTCTTC.